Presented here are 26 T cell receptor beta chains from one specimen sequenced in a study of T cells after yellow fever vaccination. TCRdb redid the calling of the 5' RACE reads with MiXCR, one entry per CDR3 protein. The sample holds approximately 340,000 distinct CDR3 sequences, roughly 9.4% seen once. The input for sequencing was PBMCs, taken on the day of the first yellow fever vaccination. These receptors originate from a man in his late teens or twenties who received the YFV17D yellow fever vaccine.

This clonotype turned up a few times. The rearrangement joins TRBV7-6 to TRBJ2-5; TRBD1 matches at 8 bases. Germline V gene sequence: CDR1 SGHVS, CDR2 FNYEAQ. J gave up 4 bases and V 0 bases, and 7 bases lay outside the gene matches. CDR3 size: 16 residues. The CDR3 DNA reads TGTGCCAGCAGCTTAGCCCCAGGCAGGGGGCGAGAGACCCAGTACTTC. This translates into CASSLAPGRGRETQYF. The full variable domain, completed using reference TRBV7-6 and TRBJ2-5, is GAGVSQSPRYKVTKRGQDVALRCDPISGHVSLYWYRQALGQGPEFLTYFNYEAQQDKSGLPNDRFSAERPEGSISTLTIQRTEQRDSAMYRCASSLAPGRGRETQYFGPGTRLLVL.

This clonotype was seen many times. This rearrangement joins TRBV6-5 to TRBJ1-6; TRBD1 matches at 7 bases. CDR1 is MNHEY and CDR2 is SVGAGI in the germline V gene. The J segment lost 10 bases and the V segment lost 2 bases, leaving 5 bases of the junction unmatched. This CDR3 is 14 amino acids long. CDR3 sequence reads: CASSYRGGASPLHF. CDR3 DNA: TGTGCCAGCAGTTACAGAGGGGGCGCCTCACCCCTCCACTTT.

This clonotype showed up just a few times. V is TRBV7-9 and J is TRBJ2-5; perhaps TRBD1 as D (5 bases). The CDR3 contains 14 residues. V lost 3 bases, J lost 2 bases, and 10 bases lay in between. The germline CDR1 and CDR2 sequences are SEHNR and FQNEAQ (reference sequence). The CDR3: CASSFDSAQETQYF. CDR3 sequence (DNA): TGTGCCAGCAGCTTCGACAGCGCTCAAGAGACCCAGTACTTC.

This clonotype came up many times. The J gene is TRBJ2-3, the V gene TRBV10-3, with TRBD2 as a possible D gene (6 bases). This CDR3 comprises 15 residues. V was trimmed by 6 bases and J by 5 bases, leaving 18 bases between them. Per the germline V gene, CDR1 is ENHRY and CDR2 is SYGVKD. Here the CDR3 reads CAISPPGDEKDTQYF. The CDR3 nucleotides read TGTGCCATCAGCCCTCCGGGAGACGAGAAAGATACGCAGTATTTT.

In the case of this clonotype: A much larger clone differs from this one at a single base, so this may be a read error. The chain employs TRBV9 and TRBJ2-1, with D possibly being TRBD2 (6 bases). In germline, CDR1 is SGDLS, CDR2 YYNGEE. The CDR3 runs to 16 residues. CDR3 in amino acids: CASSVGLEGSYNELFF. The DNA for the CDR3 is TGTGCCAGCAGCGTAGGCCTGGAGGGCTCCTACAATGAGCTGTTCTTC.

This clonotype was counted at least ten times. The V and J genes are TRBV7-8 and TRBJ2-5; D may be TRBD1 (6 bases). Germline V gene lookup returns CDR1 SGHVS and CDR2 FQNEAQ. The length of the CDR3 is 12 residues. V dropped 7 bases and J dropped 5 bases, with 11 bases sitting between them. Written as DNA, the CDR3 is TGTGCCAGCACCCCAGGGGAGGAGACCCAGTACTTC. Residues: CASTPGEETQYF.

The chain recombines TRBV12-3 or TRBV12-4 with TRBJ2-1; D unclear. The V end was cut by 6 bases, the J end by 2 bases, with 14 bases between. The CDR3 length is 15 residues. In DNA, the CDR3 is TGTGCCAGCAGCGTCGCAGGACCCCCCTACAATGAGCAGTTCTTC. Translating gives CASSVAGPPYNEQFF.

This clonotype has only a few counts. The DNA for the CDR3 is TGTGCCAGCAGTTACCAGGCAGGGAGCTACTACGAGCAGTACTTC. Amino acid sequence: CASSYQAGSYYEQYF. This rearrangement joins TRBV6-2 or TRBV6-3 to TRBJ2-7; D tentatively fits TRBD1 or TRBD2 (5 bases each). Germline CDR1 reads MNHEY; CDR2 reads SVGEGT. The V end lost 2 bases, the J end lost 3 bases, and 14 bases lay between the germline ends. The CDR3 has 15 residues.

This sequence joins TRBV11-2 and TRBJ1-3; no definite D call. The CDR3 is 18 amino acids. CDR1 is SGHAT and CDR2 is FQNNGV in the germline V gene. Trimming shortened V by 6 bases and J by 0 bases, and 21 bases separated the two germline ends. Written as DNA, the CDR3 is TGTGCCAGCAGGCTTCGACCCCCCGGGATGAGCTCTGGAAACACCATATATTTT. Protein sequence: CASRLRPPGMSSGNTIYF.

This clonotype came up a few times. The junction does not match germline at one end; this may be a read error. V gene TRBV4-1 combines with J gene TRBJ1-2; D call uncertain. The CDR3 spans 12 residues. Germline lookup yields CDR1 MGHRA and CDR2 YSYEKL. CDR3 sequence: CASSQDNRFRAF. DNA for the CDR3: TGCGCCAGCAGCCAAGATAACAGATTTAGGGCCTTC.

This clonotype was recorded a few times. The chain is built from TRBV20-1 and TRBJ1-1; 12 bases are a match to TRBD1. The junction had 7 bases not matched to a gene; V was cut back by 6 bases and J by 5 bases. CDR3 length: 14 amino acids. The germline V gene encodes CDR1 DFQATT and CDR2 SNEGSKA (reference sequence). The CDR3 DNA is TGCAGTGCCAGTGGGACAGGGGGCTGGACTGAAGCTTTCTTT. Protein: CSASGTGGWTEAFF.

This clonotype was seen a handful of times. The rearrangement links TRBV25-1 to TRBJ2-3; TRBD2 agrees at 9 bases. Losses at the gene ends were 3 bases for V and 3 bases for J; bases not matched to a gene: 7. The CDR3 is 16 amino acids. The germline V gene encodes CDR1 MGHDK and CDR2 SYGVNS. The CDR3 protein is CASSDRKAGGTDTQYF. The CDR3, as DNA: TGTGCCAGCAGTGACAGGAAAGCGGGGGGAACAGATACGCAGTATTTT.

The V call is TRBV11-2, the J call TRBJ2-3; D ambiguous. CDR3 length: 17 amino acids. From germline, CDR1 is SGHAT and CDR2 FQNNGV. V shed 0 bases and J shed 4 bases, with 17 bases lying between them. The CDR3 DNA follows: TGTGCCAGCAGCTTAGACGGACCCCCTGGGGTCCCAGATACGCAGTATTTT. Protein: CASSLDGPPGVPDTQYF.

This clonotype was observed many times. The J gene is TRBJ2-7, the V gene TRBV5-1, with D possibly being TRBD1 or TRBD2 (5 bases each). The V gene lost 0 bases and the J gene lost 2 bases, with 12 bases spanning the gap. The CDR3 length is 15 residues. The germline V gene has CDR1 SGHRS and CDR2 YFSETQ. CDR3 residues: CASSLDGTPTYEQYV. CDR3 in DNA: TGCGCCAGCAGCTTGGACGGGACCCCCACCTACGAGCAGTACGTC.

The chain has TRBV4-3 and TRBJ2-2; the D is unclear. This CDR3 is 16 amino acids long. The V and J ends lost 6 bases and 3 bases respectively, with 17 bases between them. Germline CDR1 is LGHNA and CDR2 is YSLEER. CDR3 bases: TGCGCCAGCAGACCTAAGGGTCTAGTGCACACCGGGGAGCTGTTTTTT. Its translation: CASRPKGLVHTGELFF.

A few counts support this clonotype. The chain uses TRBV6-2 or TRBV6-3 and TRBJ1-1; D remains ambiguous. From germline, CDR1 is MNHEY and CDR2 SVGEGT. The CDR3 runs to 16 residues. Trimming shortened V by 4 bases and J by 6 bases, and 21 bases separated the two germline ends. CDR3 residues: CASSFGPPDWNPEAFF. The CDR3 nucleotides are TGTGCCAGCAGTTTTGGACCGCCGGATTGGAATCCTGAAGCTTTCTTT.

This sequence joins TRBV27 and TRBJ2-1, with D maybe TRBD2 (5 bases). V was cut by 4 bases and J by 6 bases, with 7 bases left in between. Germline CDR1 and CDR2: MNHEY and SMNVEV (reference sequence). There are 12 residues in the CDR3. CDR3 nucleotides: TGTGCCAGCAGTTCCGGGGTCAATGAGCAGTTCTTC. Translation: CASSSGVNEQFF.

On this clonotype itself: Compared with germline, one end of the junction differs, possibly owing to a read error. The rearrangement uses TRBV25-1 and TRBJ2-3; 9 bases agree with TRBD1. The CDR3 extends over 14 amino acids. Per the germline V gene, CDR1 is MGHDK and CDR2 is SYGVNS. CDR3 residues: CASSLTGGPDTQYF. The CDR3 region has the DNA TGTGCCAGCAGTCTCACAGGGGGCCCAGATACGCAGTATTTC.

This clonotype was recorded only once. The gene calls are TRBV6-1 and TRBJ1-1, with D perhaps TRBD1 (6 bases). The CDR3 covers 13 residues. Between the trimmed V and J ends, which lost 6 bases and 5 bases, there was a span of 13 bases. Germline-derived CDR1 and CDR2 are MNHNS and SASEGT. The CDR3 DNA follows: TGTGCCAGCAGCCCCAGGGGTTTGACTGAAGCTTTCTTT. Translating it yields CASSPRGLTEAFF.

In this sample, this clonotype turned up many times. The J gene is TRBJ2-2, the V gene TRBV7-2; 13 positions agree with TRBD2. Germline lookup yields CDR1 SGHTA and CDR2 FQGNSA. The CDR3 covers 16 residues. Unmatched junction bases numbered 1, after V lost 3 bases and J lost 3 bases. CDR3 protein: CASSLTSGGYTGELFF. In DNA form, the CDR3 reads TGTGCCAGCAGCTTGACTAGCGGGGGGTACACCGGGGAGCTGTTTTTT.

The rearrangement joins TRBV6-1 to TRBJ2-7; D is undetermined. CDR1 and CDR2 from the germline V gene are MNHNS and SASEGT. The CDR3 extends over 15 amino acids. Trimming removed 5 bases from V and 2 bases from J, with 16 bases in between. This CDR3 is CASSPRSKATYEQYV. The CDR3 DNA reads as TGTGCCAGCAGTCCCCGGTCCAAGGCTACCTACGAGCAGTACGTC.

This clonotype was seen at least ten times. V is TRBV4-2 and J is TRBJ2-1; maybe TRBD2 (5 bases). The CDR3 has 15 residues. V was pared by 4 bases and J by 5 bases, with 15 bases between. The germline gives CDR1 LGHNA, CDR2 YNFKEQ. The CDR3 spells CASSPFASRDNEQFF. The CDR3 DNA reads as TGTGCCAGCAGCCCCTTTGCTAGCCGGGACAATGAGCAGTTCTTC.

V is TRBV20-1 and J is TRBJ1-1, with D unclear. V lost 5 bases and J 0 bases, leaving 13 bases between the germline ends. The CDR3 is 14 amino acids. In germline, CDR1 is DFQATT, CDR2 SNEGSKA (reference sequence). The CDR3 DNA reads TGCAGTGCTGCGGACGGTAGCATGAACACTGAAGCTTTCTTT. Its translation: CSAADGSMNTEAFF.

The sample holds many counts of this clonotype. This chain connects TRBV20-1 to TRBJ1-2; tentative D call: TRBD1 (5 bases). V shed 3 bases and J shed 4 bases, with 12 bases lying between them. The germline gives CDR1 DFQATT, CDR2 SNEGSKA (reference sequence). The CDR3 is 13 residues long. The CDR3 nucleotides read TGCAGTGCTAGCCCGCCAGGGAGCTATGGCTACACCTTC. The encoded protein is CSASPPGSYGYTF.

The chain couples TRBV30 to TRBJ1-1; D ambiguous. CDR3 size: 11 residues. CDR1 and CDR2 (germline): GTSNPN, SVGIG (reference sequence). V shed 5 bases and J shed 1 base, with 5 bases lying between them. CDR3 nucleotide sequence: TGTGCCTGGGGCCAGAACACTGAAGCTTTCTTT. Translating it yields CAWGQNTEAFF.

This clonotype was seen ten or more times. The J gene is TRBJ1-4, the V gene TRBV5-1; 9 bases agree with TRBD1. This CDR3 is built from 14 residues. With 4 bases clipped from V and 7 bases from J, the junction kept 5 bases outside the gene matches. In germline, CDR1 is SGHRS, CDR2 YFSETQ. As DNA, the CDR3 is TGCGCCAGCAGCCCGGGACAGGGCGGTGAAAAACTGTTTTTT. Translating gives CASSPGQGGEKLFF. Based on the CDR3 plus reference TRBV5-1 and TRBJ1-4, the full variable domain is KAGVTQTPRYLIKTRGQQVTLSCSPISGHRSVSWYQQTPGQGLQFLFEYFSETQRNKGNFPGRFSGRQFSNSRSEMNVSTLELGDSALYLCASSPGQGGEKLFFGSGTQLSVL.